Described below is a single T cell receptor (beta chain) sequence and its context. This specimen belongs to a study of response to subunit inactivated influenza vaccine. Germline V CDR1 and CDR2: GTSNPN, SVGIG (reference sequence). Between the trimmed V and J ends, which lost 8 bases and 4 bases, there was a span of 13 bases. The CDR3 has 12 amino acids. MiXCR was run by TCRdb on the RT-PCR reads, yielding one entry per CDR3 protein. The table has fewer than 750,000 distinct CDR3 sequences, approximately 14% seen once. The receptor comes from a man in his forties or fifties who received an inactivated influenza vaccine. The V call is TRBV30, the J call TRBJ2-3; the D is unclear. The input for sequencing was PBMCs from blood, taken 11 to 12 days after vaccination. The CDR3 reads CARATGPDTQYF. The CDR3 DNA sequence: TGTGCCCGGGCCACCGGGCCAGATACGCAGTATTTT.